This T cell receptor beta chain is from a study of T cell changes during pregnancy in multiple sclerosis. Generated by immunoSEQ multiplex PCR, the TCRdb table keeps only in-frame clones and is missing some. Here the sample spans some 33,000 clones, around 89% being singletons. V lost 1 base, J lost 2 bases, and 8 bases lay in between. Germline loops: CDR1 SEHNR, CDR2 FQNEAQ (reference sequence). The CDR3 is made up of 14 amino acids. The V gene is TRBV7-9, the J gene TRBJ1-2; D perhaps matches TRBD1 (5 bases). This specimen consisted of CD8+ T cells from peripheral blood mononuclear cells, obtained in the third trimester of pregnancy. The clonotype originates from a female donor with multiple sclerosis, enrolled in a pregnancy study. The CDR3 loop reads CASSLGGVNYGYTF. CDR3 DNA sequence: TGTGCCAGCAGCTTAGGGGGGGTGAACTATGGCTACACCTTC.